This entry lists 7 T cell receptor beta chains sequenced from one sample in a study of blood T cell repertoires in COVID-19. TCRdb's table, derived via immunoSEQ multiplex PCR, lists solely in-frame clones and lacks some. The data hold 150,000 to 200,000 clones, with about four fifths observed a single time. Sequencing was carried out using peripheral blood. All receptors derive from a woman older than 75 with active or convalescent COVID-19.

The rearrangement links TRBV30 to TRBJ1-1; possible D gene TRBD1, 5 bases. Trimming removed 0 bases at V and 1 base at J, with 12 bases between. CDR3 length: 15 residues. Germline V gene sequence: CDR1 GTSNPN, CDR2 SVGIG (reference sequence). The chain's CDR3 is CAWSVPWRGNTEAFF. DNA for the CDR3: TGTGCCTGGAGTGTACCTTGGAGGGGGAACACTGAAGCTTTCTTT. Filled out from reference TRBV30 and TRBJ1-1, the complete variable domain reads SQTIHQWPATLVQPVGSPLSLECTVEGTSNPNLYWYRQAAGRGLQLLFYSVGIGQISSEVPQNLSASRPQDRQFILSSKKLLLSDSGFYLCAWSVPWRGNTEAFFGQGTRLTVV.

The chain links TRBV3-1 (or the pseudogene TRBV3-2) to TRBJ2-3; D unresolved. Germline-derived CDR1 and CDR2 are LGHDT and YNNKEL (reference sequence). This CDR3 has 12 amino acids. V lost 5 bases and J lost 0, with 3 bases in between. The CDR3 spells CASSSSTDTQYF. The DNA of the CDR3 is TGTGCCAGCAGCTCTAGCACAGATACGCAGTATTTT.

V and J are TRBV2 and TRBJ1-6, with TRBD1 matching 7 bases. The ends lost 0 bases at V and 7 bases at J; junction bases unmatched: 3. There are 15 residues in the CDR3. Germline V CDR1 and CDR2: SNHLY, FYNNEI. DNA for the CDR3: TGTGCCAGCAGTGAAGCAGGGGGCGAGAATTCACCCCTCCACTTT. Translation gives CASSEAGGENSPLHF.

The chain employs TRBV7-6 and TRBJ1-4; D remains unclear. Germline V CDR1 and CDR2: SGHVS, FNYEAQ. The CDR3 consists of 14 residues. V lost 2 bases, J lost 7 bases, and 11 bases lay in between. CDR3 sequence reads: CASSLLAGSEKLFF. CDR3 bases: TGTGCCAGCAGCTTACTGGCGGGCAGTGAAAAACTGTTTTTT.

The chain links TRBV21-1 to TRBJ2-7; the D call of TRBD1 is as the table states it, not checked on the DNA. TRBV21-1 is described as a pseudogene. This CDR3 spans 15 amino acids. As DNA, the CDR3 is TGTGCCAGCAGCAAACACGGGACAGCATCCTACGAGCAGTACTTC. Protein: CASSKHGTASYEQYF.

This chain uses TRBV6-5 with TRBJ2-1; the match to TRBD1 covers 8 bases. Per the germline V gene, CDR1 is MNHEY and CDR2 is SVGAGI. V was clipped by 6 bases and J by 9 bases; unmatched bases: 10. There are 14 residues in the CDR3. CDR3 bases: TGTGCCAGCAGCCTCCCGGGACAGGTTTTTGAGCAGTTCTTC. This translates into CASSLPGQVFEQFF.

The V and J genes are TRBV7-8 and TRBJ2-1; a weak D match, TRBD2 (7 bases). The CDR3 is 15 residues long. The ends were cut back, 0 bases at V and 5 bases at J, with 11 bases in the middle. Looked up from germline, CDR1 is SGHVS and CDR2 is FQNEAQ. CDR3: CASSLARGRDNEQFF. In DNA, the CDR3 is TGTGCCAGCAGCTTAGCGCGGGGGCGTGACAATGAGCAGTTCTTC.